These 30 T cell receptor beta chains originate from one sample sequenced in a study of patients and donors after allogeneic stem cell transplantation. Using its own MiXCR run on the RT-PCR reads, TCRdb lists one record per CDR3 protein. This repertoire shows about a million distinct CDR3 sequences, around 17% found once; its top ten account for about 6%. Sample: blood, either unsorted or a sorted T cell fraction (not recorded which). These receptors were taken from a human donor who was either an allogeneic HSCT recipient or a stem cell or donor lymphocyte infusion donor (not recorded which). It is not recorded whose cells these are; they may come from a transplant donor.

Points on this clonotype: Being one base from a much bigger clone, this may be a read error. The DNA for the CDR3 is TGTGCCAGCAGCTTAGGAGTTGGGACTAGCGGTTTTAGGGAGCTGTTTTTT. This translates into CASSLGVGTSGFRELFF. The V and J genes are TRBV11-2 and TRBJ2-2; 11 positions agree with TRBD2. The CDR3 has 17 residues. With V trimmed by 1 base and J by 9 bases, 10 bases remained unmatched. From germline, CDR1 is SGHAT and CDR2 FQNNGV.

V gene TRBV4-3 combines with J gene TRBJ2-3; TRBD1 matches at 10 bases. Trimming at V came to 4 bases and at J to 2 bases, leaving 15 bases not matched to a gene. The germline CDR1 and CDR2 sequences are LGHNA and YSLEER. The CDR3 covers 19 residues. CDR3 sequence (DNA): TGCGCCAGCAGCCCGGGCCGGGACAGGGGACGTTTAATCACAGATACGCAGTATTTT. This encodes CASSPGRDRGRLITDTQYF.

V and J are TRBV5-1 and TRBJ2-7; possibly TRBD2 for D (6 bases). V shed 4 bases and J shed 2 bases, with 19 bases lying between them. The CDR3 is made up of 16 amino acids. Germline loops: CDR1 SGHRS, CDR2 YFSETQ. The CDR3 region has the DNA TGCGCCAGCAGCCCCGGGCGGTCTAGCGATCCCTACGAGCAGTACTTC. The encoded protein is CASSPGRSSDPYEQYF.

CDR3 in amino acids: CSARGPDRENEAFF. CDR3 nucleotide sequence: TGCAGTGCTAGGGGTCCCGACAGGGAGAATGAAGCTTTCTTT. The V call is TRBV20-1, the J call TRBJ1-1, with 7 bases fitting TRBD1. The CDR3 extends over 14 amino acids. From germline, CDR1 is DFQATT and CDR2 SNEGSKA (reference sequence). V was pared by 3 bases and J by 7 bases, with 11 bases of the junction left unmatched.

Only a few counts were recorded for this clonotype. The chain uses TRBV7-2 and TRBJ1-5; possible D gene TRBD1, 5 bases. Trimming removed 1 base at V and 0 bases at J, with 10 bases between. The CDR3 runs 16 residues. Germline V CDR1 and CDR2: SGHTA, FQGNSA. The CDR3, as DNA: TGTGCCAGCAGCTTAGTGGTGACAGTTAGCAATCAGCCCCAGCATTTT. As protein: CASSLVVTVSNQPQHF. The whole variable domain, filled in from reference TRBV7-2 and TRBJ1-5, reads GAGVSQSPSNKVTEKGKDVELRCDPISGHTALYWYRQSLGQGLEFLIYFQGNSAPDKSGLPSDRFSAERTGGSVSTLTIQRTQQEDSAVYLCASSLVVTVSNQPQHFGDGTRLSIL.

The genes are TRBV24-1 and TRBJ2-4; D is perhaps TRBD2 (7 bases). V was clipped by 5 bases and J by 12 bases, with 16 bases between them. The germline CDR1 and CDR2 sequences are KGHDR and SFDVKD. The CDR3 runs 13 residues. The CDR3 DNA is TGTGCCACCAGTGGCCAAGGGGGGGAGGGTCAGTACTTC. Translation: CATSGQGGEGQYF.

The chain joins TRBV5-1 to TRBJ2-7, with D perhaps being TRBD1 or TRBD2 (6 bases each). Trimming took off 3 bases at V and 2 bases at J, with 15 bases between the two ends. The CDR3 contains 15 residues. CDR1 and CDR2 (germline): SGHRS, YFSETQ. The CDR3 bases are TGCGCCAGCAGCTGGGGGGCAGAATCTACCTACGAGCAGTACTTC. It codes for CASSWGAESTYEQYF.

The rearrangement links TRBV6-5 to TRBJ2-5; D gene unclear. The ends were cut back, 3 bases at V and 1 base at J, with 12 bases in the middle. The CDR3 length is 15 residues. Germline lookup yields CDR1 MNHEY and CDR2 SVGAGI. The CDR3, as DNA: TGTGCCAGCAGTTATATCAGCTACCTCCAAGAGACCCAGTACTTC. It is translated as CASSYISYLQETQYF.

This clonotype was detected only a few times. This chain uses TRBV29-1 with TRBJ1-5; D gene unclear. CDR1 SQVTM and CDR2 ANQGSEA come from the germline V gene. Trimming cost V 7 bases and J 2 bases, with 30 bases left between them. The CDR3 is 19 residues long. CDR3 nucleotides: TGCAGCGCCCTTAAAAGTGTGGAAATAATCGCCCGAGGCAATCAGCCCCAGCATTTT. It is translated as CSALKSVEIIARGNQPQHF.

The chain couples TRBV27 to TRBJ2-2, with D maybe TRBD2 (5 bases). The CDR3 has 15 residues. Trimming shortened V by 5 bases and J by 3 bases, and 13 bases separated the two germline ends. Germline V gene data show CDR1 as MNHEY and CDR2 as SMNVEV (reference sequence). The chain's CDR3 is CASSPPSRDTGELFF. The CDR3 DNA is TGTGCCAGCAGTCCCCCTAGCCGGGACACCGGGGAGCTGTTTTTT.

This clonotype was picked up a small number of times. The V call is TRBV4-3, the J call TRBJ1-5; the D is unclear. Germline values: CDR1 LGHNA, CDR2 YSLEER. This CDR3 spans 17 amino acids. Trimming removed 4 bases at V and 0 bases at J, with 16 bases between. The DNA for the CDR3 is TGCGCCAGCAGCCTCCCCAGGAGCTGTGATAGCAATCAGCCCCAGCATTTT. This translates into CASSLPRSCDSNQPQHF.

The chain joins TRBV19 to TRBJ1-1; a possible D gene is TRBD1 (5 bases). V was shortened by 3 bases and J by 6 bases, with 14 bases between the two germline ends. Germline loops: CDR1 LNHDA, CDR2 SQIVND (reference sequence). The CDR3 runs 14 residues. The CDR3 spells CASSIVGGTSEAFF. Here the CDR3 DNA reads TGTGCCAGTAGTATTGTTGGGGGGACTTCTGAAGCTTTCTTT.

The chain combines TRBV20-1 with TRBJ2-1; TRBD2 is a possible D gene (6 bases). CDR3 length: 14 amino acids. Between the trimmed V and J ends, which lost 2 bases and 10 bases, there was a span of 18 bases. Germline CDR1 DFQATT, CDR2 SNEGSKA (reference sequence). The CDR3 here is CSARTGSGNREQFF. The CDR3 DNA follows: TGCAGTGCTAGAACCGGGAGCGGTAATAGGGAGCAGTTCTTC.

V is TRBV5-6 and J is TRBJ2-6; 7 bases line up with TRBD2. Unmatched junction bases numbered 10, after V lost 4 bases and J lost 0 bases. The CDR3 contains 18 residues. Germline-derived CDR1 and CDR2 are SGHDT and YYEEEE. The CDR3, as DNA: TGTGCCAGCAGCCACCTCGAGCGGGGAATCTCTGGGGCCAACGTCCTGACTTTC. Protein sequence: CASSHLERGISGANVLTF.

This rearrangement joins TRBV5-1 to TRBJ2-2, with D unresolved. V lost 2 bases, J lost 4 bases, and 12 bases lay in between. The CDR3 runs 15 residues. The germline gives CDR1 SGHRS, CDR2 YFSETQ. This CDR3 is CASSFGPMGTGELFF. DNA for the CDR3: TGCGCCAGCAGCTTTGGCCCTATGGGCACCGGGGAGCTGTTTTTT.

This clonotype was detected once. The genes are TRBV7-9 and TRBJ2-1; weak D call: TRBD2 (5 bases). With 3 bases removed from V and 12 bases from J, the gap between germline ends came to 27 bases. Germline CDR1 reads SEHNR; CDR2 reads FQNEAQ (reference sequence). The length of the CDR3 is 17 residues. CDR3 sequence (DNA): TGTGCCAGCAGCTTGGGAACCGGGCAAACCCCGGAGGTTGGGCAGTTCTTC. Residues: CASSLGTGQTPEVGQFF.

The table lists this clonotype with a few counts. This rearrangement joins TRBV12-3 or TRBV12-4 to TRBJ2-2; no reliable D call. The CDR3 sequence is 15 residues long. Between the trimmed V and J ends, which lost 7 bases and 5 bases, there was a span of 17 bases. The CDR3 bases are TGTGCCAGCACGTTCGTGTCCCGAACAACCGGGGAGCTGTTTTTT. This gives the protein CASTFVSRTTGELFF.

The chain carries TRBV7-2 and TRBJ1-2; tentatively, D is TRBD1 (5 bases). V was shortened by 5 bases and J by 8 bases, with 21 bases between the two germline ends. The V gene's germline CDR1 is SGHTA and CDR2 FQGNSA. The CDR3 is 15 amino acids. The CDR3 DNA reads as TGTGCCAGCAGCCGAACTGGGACCGGGTTAAGAGGCTACACCTTC. This gives the protein CASSRTGTGLRGYTF.

This clonotype occurred many times. V gene TRBV20-1 combines with J gene TRBJ1-2; no firm D call. CDR1 and CDR2 (germline): DFQATT, SNEGSKA (reference sequence). This CDR3 contains 15 residues. V gave up 3 bases and J gave up 0 bases, with 14 bases separating them. CDR3 amino acids: CSARVIGLPNYGYTF. The DNA of the CDR3 is TGCAGTGCTAGGGTGATAGGCCTACCTAACTATGGCTACACCTTC.

This clonotype was found many times. The chain is built from TRBV9 and TRBJ1-6, with 9 bases identical to TRBD1. V was pared by 2 bases and J by 10 bases, with 13 bases of the junction left unmatched. The germline gives CDR1 SGDLS, CDR2 YYNGEE. The CDR3 totals 17 residues. The CDR3: CASSVKGGQGKNSPLHF. The DNA for the CDR3 is TGTGCCAGCAGCGTTAAGGGAGGACAGGGGAAGAACTCACCCCTCCACTTT. Filled out from reference TRBV9 and TRBJ1-6, the complete variable domain reads DSGVTQTPKHLITATGQRVTLRCSPRSGDLSVYWYQQSLDQGLQFLIQYYNGEERAKGNILERFSAQQFPDLHSELNLSSLELGDSALYFCASSVKGGQGKNSPLHFGNGTRLTVT.

This clonotype has a count of ten or more. This chain connects TRBV20-1 to TRBJ2-7; 7 bases agree with TRBD2. Germline loops: CDR1 DFQATT, CDR2 SNEGSKA (reference sequence). The CDR3 is made up of 13 amino acids. The V gene end was trimmed by 0 bases and the J gene end by 9 bases; junction bases not matched to a gene: 8. Here the CDR3 reads CSARDLIAGLQYF. The CDR3 nucleotides are TGCAGTGCTAGAGATCTTATAGCGGGCTTGCAGTACTTC.

The J gene is TRBJ2-5, the V gene TRBV20-1, with D maybe TRBD2 (5 bases). The CDR3 spans 15 residues. Germline V CDR1 and CDR2: DFQATT, SNEGSKA (reference sequence). V lost 6 bases to trimming and J lost 0 bases, with 17 bases between them. The CDR3: CSANRWVGDQETQYF. The CDR3 region has the DNA TGCAGTGCCAACCGGTGGGTCGGGGACCAAGAGACCCAGTACTTC.

There are a few counts of this clonotype. The chain has TRBV6-2 or TRBV6-3 and TRBJ2-6; weak D call: TRBD1 (5 bases). CDR1 and CDR2 (germline): MNHEY, SVGEGT. The CDR3 runs to 17 residues. Trimming pared 3 bases from V and 4 bases from J, leaving 16 bases between. This chain's CDR3 is CASSYQGNPIGANVLTF. The DNA of the CDR3 is TGTGCCAGCAGTTATCAGGGCAACCCCATCGGGGCCAACGTCCTGACTTTC.

This clonotype has a handful of counts. The chain joins TRBV5-1 to TRBJ2-2, with D hard to call. Germline CDR1 and CDR2: SGHRS and YFSETQ. The CDR3 runs 16 residues. The V end was cut by 1 base, the J end by 5 bases, with 15 bases between. In DNA form, the CDR3 reads TGCGCCAGCAGCTTGATGACTCCTGGTTGGACCGGGGAGCTGTTTTTT. This encodes CASSLMTPGWTGELFF.

The sample holds a few counts of this clonotype. This sequence joins TRBV6-1 and TRBJ1-6; 10 nucleotides align to TRBD1. This CDR3 comprises 19 residues. Germline values: CDR1 MNHNS, CDR2 SASEGT. With 6 bases clipped from V and 3 bases from J, the junction kept 14 bases outside the gene matches. The CDR3: CASSPSGTGVLGYNSPLHF. The CDR3 region has the DNA TGTGCCAGCAGCCCATCCGGGACAGGGGTTCTTGGCTATAATTCACCCCTCCACTTT.

The chain carries TRBV29-1 and TRBJ1-1, with D uncertain. Germline V gene data show CDR1 as SQVTM and CDR2 as ANQGSEA. The ends were cut back, 4 bases at V and 0 bases at J, with 6 bases in the middle. CDR3 length: 12 amino acids. DNA for the CDR3: TGCAGCGTTGCCAGATTGAACACTGAAGCTTTCTTT. It encodes CSVARLNTEAFF.

V is TRBV5-1 and J is TRBJ2-5, with TRBD1 matching over 8 bases. Germline values: CDR1 SGHRS, CDR2 YFSETQ. CDR3 size: 14 residues. The junction had 8 bases not matched to a gene; V was cut back by 4 bases and J by 6 bases. The chain's CDR3 is CASSPDRVGQTQYF. Written as DNA, the CDR3 is TGCGCCAGCAGCCCGGACAGGGTGGGACAGACCCAGTACTTC.

There are many counts of this clonotype. The chain joins TRBV5-1 to TRBJ2-5, with D perhaps being TRBD1 or TRBD2 (6 bases each). The V gene lost 4 bases and the J gene lost 2 bases, with 15 bases spanning the gap. Germline values: CDR1 SGHRS, CDR2 YFSETQ. This CDR3 comprises 15 residues. The DNA for the CDR3 is TGCGCCAGCAGCAGCGGGCGGACAGTTCAAGAGACCCAGTACTTC. It codes for CASSSGRTVQETQYF.

This sequence joins TRBV7-9 and TRBJ2-3; 7 positions agree with TRBD1. CDR1 is SEHNR and CDR2 is FQNEAQ in the germline V gene (reference sequence). There are 15 residues in the CDR3. V was pared by 4 bases and J by 3 bases, with 7 bases of the junction left unmatched. The CDR3 bases are TGTGCCAGCAGCTCCGGAGACAGGGTAACAGATACGCAGTATTTT. It encodes CASSSGDRVTDTQYF.

The V gene is TRBV20-1, the J gene TRBJ1-6; tentative D call: TRBD1 (5 bases). The CDR3 extends over 16 amino acids. Germline CDR1 reads DFQATT; CDR2 reads SNEGSKA (reference sequence). V shed 5 bases and J shed 9 bases, with 23 bases lying between them. The CDR3 protein is CSAFPTGTPKGSPLHF. The CDR3 nucleotides read TGCAGTGCTTTTCCGACCGGGACCCCGAAAGGTTCACCCCTCCACTTT.